These 26 T cell receptor beta chains were all obtained from the same sample, sequenced in a study of response to subunit inactivated influenza vaccine. Via MiXCR, TCRdb re-called the RT-PCR reads, giving one row per CDR3 protein. The data hold roughly 710,000 distinct CDR3 sequences, with approximately 15% observed a single time. The specimen was PBMCs from blood, collected approximately 15 days before vaccination. All receptors come from a man aged 45-65 years who received an inactivated influenza vaccine.

This clonotype was detected only a few times. The chain joins TRBV15 to TRBJ2-7, with 7 positions matching TRBD1. This CDR3 has 14 residues. The germline CDR1 and CDR2 sequences are LNHNV and YYDKDF (reference sequence). Trimming removed 5 bases from V and 2 bases from J; junction bases left unmatched: 6. DNA of the CDR3: TGTGCCACCAGCGCTCGACAGGGAGCCTACGAGCAGTACTTC. Translating gives CATSARQGAYEQYF.

The chain joins TRBV6-1 to TRBJ1-4; D unresolved. The CDR3 has 10 amino acids. The germline V gene encodes CDR1 MNHNS and CDR2 SASEGT. Trimming took 6 bases from V and 7 from J, leaving 3 bases between them. CDR3 bases: TGTGCCAGCAGGGGTGAAAAACTGTTTTTT. The encoded protein is CASRGEKLFF.

The chain links TRBV4-2 to TRBJ2-5, with 9 bases that match TRBD2. Germline lookup yields CDR1 LGHNA and CDR2 YNFKEQ. The CDR3 covers 16 residues. J was trimmed by 1 base and V by 4 bases; bases with no gene match: 7. CDR3 loop: CASSLAVAGAQETQYF. The CDR3 nucleotides read TGTGCCAGCAGCCTTGCCGTAGCGGGGGCCCAAGAGACCCAGTACTTC.

The chain has TRBV7-6 and TRBJ2-3; D not certain. The germline CDR1 and CDR2 sequences are SGHVS and FNYEAQ. This CDR3 is built from 17 residues. Trimming stripped 0 bases from V and 2 bases from J, with 15 bases between. In DNA form, the CDR3 reads TGTGCCAGCAGCTTAGCTGCCGGAATATACATCACAGATACGCAGTATTTT. It specifies CASSLAAGIYITDTQYF.

The J gene is TRBJ2-7, the V gene TRBV14; the D gene is possibly TRBD1 (6 bases). This CDR3 region has 18 residues. V dropped 11 bases and J dropped 5 bases, with 34 bases sitting between them. Per germline, CDR1 SGHDN and CDR2 FVKESK. The CDR3 protein is CAFKALGPIRGSCHEQYF. In DNA form, the CDR3 reads TGTGCCTTCAAAGCCCTGGGACCCATAAGGGGGAGCTGCCACGAGCAGTACTTC.

This clonotype turned up a few times. The chain links TRBV4-2 to TRBJ2-1; 9 nucleotides line up with TRBD2. The V segment lost 0 bases and the J segment 5 bases; nucleotides outside the gene matches: 5. Germline V gene lookup returns CDR1 LGHNA and CDR2 YNFKEQ. CDR3 size: 16 residues. As DNA, the CDR3 is TGTGCCAGCAGCCAAGAGTGGCTAGCGGGGCACAATGAGCAGTTCTTC. Its protein is CASSQEWLAGHNEQFF.

The gene calls are TRBV25-1 and TRBJ1-5; a weak D match, TRBD1 (5 bases). CDR1 MGHDK and CDR2 SYGVNS come from the germline V gene. The ends were cut back, 6 bases at V and 4 bases at J, with 13 bases in the middle. This CDR3 has 14 amino acids. CDR3 amino acids: CASRETGLNQPQHF. Written as DNA, the CDR3 is TGTGCCAGCAGAGAAACAGGTTTAAATCAGCCCCAGCATTTT.

This clonotype was detected only a few times. The rearrangement links TRBV11-2 to TRBJ2-5; D may be TRBD1 or TRBD2 (5 bases each). With 1 base removed from V and 2 bases from J, the gap between germline ends came to 17 bases. This CDR3 contains 17 residues. Germline CDR1 reads SGHAT; CDR2 reads FQNNGV. The CDR3 DNA follows: TGTGCCAGCAGCTTAGTTCCTAAGCGGACATTACAAGAGACCCAGTACTTC. Protein sequence: CASSLVPKRTLQETQYF.

The rearrangement links TRBV6-1 to TRBJ2-5, with 7 bases fitting TRBD1. The germline gives CDR1 MNHNS, CDR2 SASEGT. The CDR3 has 15 amino acids. V lost 7 bases to trimming and J lost 5 bases; unmatched junction nucleotides: 13. CDR3 coding DNA: TGTGCCAGCAACCTAGCAGGGGGTGGTCAGGAGACCCAGTACTTC. This codes for CASNLAGGGQETQYF.

This clonotype was picked up a small number of times. The chain uses TRBV20-1 and TRBJ2-2; unclear D gene. V gave up 5 bases and J gave up 1 base, with 5 bases separating them. The CDR3 is 12 residues long. Germline lookup yields CDR1 DFQATT and CDR2 SNEGSKA (reference sequence). This chain's CDR3 is CSALKNTGELFF. The CDR3 coding sequence is TGCAGTGCTTTAAAGAACACCGGGGAGCTGTTTTTT.

The chain carries TRBV12-3 or TRBV12-4 and TRBJ2-1, with 9 bases identical to TRBD2. There are 12 residues in the CDR3. V lost 3 bases to trimming and J lost 14 bases; unmatched junction nucleotides: 5. CDR3 nucleotide sequence: TGTGCCAGCAGTTTTATAGCGGGAGTGAAGTTCTTC. Translation: CASSFIAGVKFF.

The chain couples TRBV6-1 to TRBJ1-1, with a weak D call TRBD1 (6 bases). The CDR3 spans 14 residues. The germline V gene encodes CDR1 MNHNS and CDR2 SASEGT. Trimming left V 7 bases short and J 1 base short, with 13 bases between. The DNA of the CDR3 is TGTGCCAGCACCAAGGACAGCGGGAACACTGAAGCTTTCTTT. Translated: CASTKDSGNTEAFF.

This clonotype has only a few counts. V and J are TRBV28 and TRBJ2-1, with a possible D match to TRBD2 (6 bases). The CDR3 is made up of 13 amino acids. Germline lookup yields CDR1 MDHEN and CDR2 SYDVKM. V was cut by 2 bases and J by 12 bases, with 14 bases left in between. Written as DNA, the CDR3 is TGTGCCAGCAGTTTACAGGGAGGTATCGTGCAGTTCTTC. Protein: CASSLQGGIVQFF.

This clonotype was counted a few times. This chain connects TRBV15 to TRBJ2-7, with 10 nucleotides matching TRBD1. This CDR3 has 13 residues. J lost 0 bases, V lost 8 bases, and 1 base had no gene match. Germline V gene lookup returns CDR1 LNHNV and CDR2 YYDKDF (reference sequence). This chain's CDR3 is CATGTGVSYEQYF. Here the CDR3 DNA reads TGTGCCACCGGGACAGGGGTCTCCTACGAGCAGTACTTC.

The chain couples TRBV2 to TRBJ1-2; 8 positions match TRBD1. This CDR3 spans 12 amino acids. The V segment lost 8 bases and the J segment 5 bases; nucleotides outside the gene matches: 4. In germline, CDR1 is SNHLY, CDR2 FYNNEI. CDR3: CASATGAYGYTF. CDR3 DNA: TGTGCCAGCGCGACAGGGGCTTATGGCTACACCTTC.

V and J are TRBV6-5 and TRBJ2-7; 12 nucleotides match TRBD2. The V gene's germline CDR1 is MNHEY and CDR2 SVGAGI. V dropped 0 bases and J dropped 7; count of bases not matched to a gene: 10. This CDR3 has 17 amino acids. CDR3 amino acids: CASSYSSLAGGMVEQYF. The DNA of the CDR3 is TGTGCCAGCAGTTACTCAAGCCTAGCGGGAGGGATGGTGGAGCAGTACTTC.

The chain recombines TRBV20-1 with TRBJ1-5, with D tentatively TRBD1 (5 bases). The V end lost 0 bases, the J end lost 5 bases, and 17 bases lay between the germline ends. The CDR3 runs to 16 residues. Germline-derived CDR1 and CDR2 are DFQATT and SNEGSKA (reference sequence). CDR3 in amino acids: CSARDKMGLFYQPQHF. CDR3 DNA sequence: TGCAGTGCTAGAGATAAGATGGGACTTTTCTATCAGCCCCAGCATTTT.

This clonotype has more than one count but fewer than ten. V usage is TRBV15 and J usage is TRBJ2-1, with 7 bases that match TRBD2. Germline CDR1 reads LNHNV; CDR2 reads YYDKDF (reference sequence). The CDR3 is made up of 20 amino acids. With 0 bases clipped from V and 3 bases from J, the junction kept 17 bases outside the gene matches. DNA of the CDR3: TGTGCCACCAGCAGAGATCCGGGGACTACTGGCCTACACTACTACAATGAGCAGTTCTTC. Translated, it gives CATSRDPGTTGLHYYNEQFF.

The chain uses TRBV27 and TRBJ2-7; 7 nucleotides line up with TRBD2. This CDR3 comprises 14 residues. The V gene's germline CDR1 is MNHEY and CDR2 SMNVEV (reference sequence). J lost 4 bases, V lost 5 bases, and 8 bases had no gene match. CDR3 bases: TGTGCCAGCAGTCAATCTAGCGGCCGGTACGAGCAGTACTTC. As protein: CASSQSSGRYEQYF.

There are a few counts of this clonotype. This chain joins TRBV20-1 and TRBJ2-7; D tentatively fits TRBD1 or TRBD2 (5 bases each). This CDR3 is built from 13 residues. V was shortened by 6 bases and J by 0 bases, with 12 bases between the two germline ends. CDR1 and CDR2 (germline): DFQATT, SNEGSKA (reference sequence). The CDR3 protein is CSAYRDGSYEQYF. Written as DNA, the CDR3 is TGCAGTGCCTACCGGGACGGCTCCTACGAGCAGTACTTC.

The rearrangement links TRBV15 to TRBJ2-3; 9 bases line up with TRBD2. CDR3 length equals 19 residues. From germline, CDR1 is LNHNV and CDR2 YYDKDF (reference sequence). V gave up 0 bases and J gave up 1 base; unmatched junction bases: 11. The CDR3, as DNA: TGTGCCACCAGCAGAGATTGGGCTAGCGGGGCAACCCGCACAGATACGCAGTATTTT. Encoded protein: CATSRDWASGATRTDTQYF.

This clonotype was seen a handful of times. The rearrangement joins TRBV7-9 to TRBJ2-7; D gene uncertain. Germline lookup yields CDR1 SEHNR and CDR2 FQNEAQ (reference sequence). V shed 1 base and J shed 5 bases, with 6 bases lying between them. This CDR3 region has 12 residues. The CDR3: CASSLGSHEQYF. The DNA for the CDR3 is TGTGCCAGCAGCTTAGGCTCTCACGAGCAGTACTTC.

This clonotype was observed a few times. The chain recombines TRBV20-1 with TRBJ2-5, with TRBD1 identical over 9 bases. The length of the CDR3 is 15 residues. After removal of 0 bases from V and 5 bases from J, the junction contained 7 bases not matched to a gene. The germline CDR1 and CDR2 sequences are DFQATT and SNEGSKA (reference sequence). The CDR3 reads CSARDPQGAWETQYF. DNA of the CDR3: TGCAGTGCTAGAGACCCACAGGGGGCTTGGGAGACCCAGTACTTC.

The genes are TRBV20-1 and TRBJ1-4; D not resolved. CDR1 and CDR2 from the germline V gene are DFQATT and SNEGSKA (reference sequence). The CDR3 is 14 residues long. Trimming pared 5 bases from V and 3 bases from J, leaving 13 bases between. For the CDR3, the DNA is TGCAGTGCTGGTCTCCTCCCTCCTAATGAAAAACTGTTTTTT. As protein: CSAGLLPPNEKLFF.

This clonotype appeared a few times. The rearrangement links TRBV6-5 to TRBJ1-2; D unresolved. The CDR3 spans 13 residues. V was trimmed by 0 bases and J by 6 bases, leaving 8 bases between them. Per germline, CDR1 MNHEY and CDR2 SVGAGI. Here the CDR3 reads CASSYSNGHGYTF. The DNA of the CDR3 is TGTGCCAGCAGTTACTCGAACGGGCATGGCTACACCTTC.

The chain links TRBV20-1 to TRBJ2-2; 11 bases are a match to TRBD2. CDR3 length equals 16 residues. The J segment lost 5 bases and the V segment lost 0 bases, leaving 5 bases of the junction unmatched. Per the germline V gene, CDR1 is DFQATT and CDR2 is SNEGSKA (reference sequence). The chain's CDR3 is CSARDRRLAGTGELFF. CDR3 bases: TGCAGTGCTAGAGATCGTAGACTAGCGGGAACCGGGGAGCTGTTTTTT.